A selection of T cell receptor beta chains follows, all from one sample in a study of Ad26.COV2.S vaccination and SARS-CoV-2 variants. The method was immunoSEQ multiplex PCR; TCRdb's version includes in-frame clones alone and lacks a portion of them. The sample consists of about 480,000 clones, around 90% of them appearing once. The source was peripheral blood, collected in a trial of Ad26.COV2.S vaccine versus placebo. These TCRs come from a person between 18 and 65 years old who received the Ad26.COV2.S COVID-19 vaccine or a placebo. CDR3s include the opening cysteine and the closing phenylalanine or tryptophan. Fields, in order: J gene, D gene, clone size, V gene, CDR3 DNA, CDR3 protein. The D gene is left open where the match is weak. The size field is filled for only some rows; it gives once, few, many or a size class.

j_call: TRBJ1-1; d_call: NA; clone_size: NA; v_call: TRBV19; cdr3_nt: TGTGCCAGTAGTATCGGGGGGCTGAAGAACACTGAAGCTTTCTTT; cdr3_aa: CASSIGGLKNTEAFF
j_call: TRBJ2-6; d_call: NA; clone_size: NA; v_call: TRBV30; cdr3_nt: TGTGCCTGGAGCGGTGGGGCCAACGTCCTGACTTTC; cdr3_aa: CAWSGGANVLTF
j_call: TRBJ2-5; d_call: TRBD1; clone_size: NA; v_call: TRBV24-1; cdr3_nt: TGTGCCACCAGTGACAAAGGGACAGGGGGCGAAGAGACCCAGTACTTC; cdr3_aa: CATSDKGTGGEETQYF
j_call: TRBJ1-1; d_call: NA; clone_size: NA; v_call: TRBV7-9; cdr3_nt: TGTGCCAGCAGCTTATTGGACGGCACTGAAGCTTTCTTT; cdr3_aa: CASSLLDGTEAFF
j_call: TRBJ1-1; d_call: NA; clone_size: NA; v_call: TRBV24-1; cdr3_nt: TGTGCCACCAGTGGTTTCTTACGAGGAACAGACATTAACACTGAAGCTTTCTTT; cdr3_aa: CATSGFLRGTDINTEAFF
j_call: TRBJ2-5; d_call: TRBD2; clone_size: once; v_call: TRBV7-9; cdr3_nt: TGTGCCAGCAGCTCCGGGACTAGCGGTTCAACCCAGTACTTC; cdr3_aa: CASSSGTSGSTQYF
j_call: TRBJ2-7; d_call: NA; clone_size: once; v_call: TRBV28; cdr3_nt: TGTGCCAGCAGTTTCGGAGAGCAGTACTTC; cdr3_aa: CASSFGEQYF
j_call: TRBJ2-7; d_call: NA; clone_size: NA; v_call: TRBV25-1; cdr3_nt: TGTGCCAGCAGTGAACTCGGACTATACGAGCAGTACTTC; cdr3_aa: CASSELGLYEQYF
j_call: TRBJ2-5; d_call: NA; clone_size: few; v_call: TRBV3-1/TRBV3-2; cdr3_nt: TGTGCCAGCAGCCAAGTTGCAGGGGACCGCCAAGAGACCCAGTACTTC; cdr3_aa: CASSQVAGDRQETQYF
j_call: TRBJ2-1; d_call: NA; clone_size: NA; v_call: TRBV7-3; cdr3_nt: TGTGCCAGCAGCTCTTCGACGGGCCCAGAGGAGCAGTTCTTC; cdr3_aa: CASSSSTGPEEQFF
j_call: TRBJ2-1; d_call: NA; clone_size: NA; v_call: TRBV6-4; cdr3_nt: TGTGCCAGCAGCAGGGGGTCAGGAGGGCCCTGGGACAATGAGCAGTTCTTC; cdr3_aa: CASSRGSGGPWDNEQFF
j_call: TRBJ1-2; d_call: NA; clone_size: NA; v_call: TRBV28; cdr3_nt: TGTGCCAGCAGTTCTACCCCCGTGGGGGGTGGCTACACCTTC; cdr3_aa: CASSSTPVGGGYTF
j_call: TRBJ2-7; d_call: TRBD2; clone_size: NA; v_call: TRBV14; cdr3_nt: TGTGCCAGCAGCCACGCGGGAGGGTCCGAGCAGTACTTC; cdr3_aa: CASSHAGGSEQYF
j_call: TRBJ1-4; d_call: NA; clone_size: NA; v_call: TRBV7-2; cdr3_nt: TGTGCCAGCAGCCCAGGTGGGACTAATGAAAAACTGTTTTTT; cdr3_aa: CASSPGGTNEKLFF
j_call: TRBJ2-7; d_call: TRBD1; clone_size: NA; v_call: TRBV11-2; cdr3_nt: TGTGCCAGCAGCAGAGGGACAGGGATCCTCTTGACCCACGAGCAGTACTTC; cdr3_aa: CASSRGTGILLTHEQYF
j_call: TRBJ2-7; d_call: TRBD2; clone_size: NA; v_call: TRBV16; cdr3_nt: TGTGCCAGCAGCCAATCTGCCCAGCGGGGCTACGAGCAGTACTTC; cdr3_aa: CASSQSAQRGYEQYF
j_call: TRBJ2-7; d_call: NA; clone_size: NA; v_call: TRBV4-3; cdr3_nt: TGCGCCAGCAGCCAAGAGTTGCCGGGGGAGAGATACGAGCAGTACTTC; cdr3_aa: CASSQELPGERYEQYF
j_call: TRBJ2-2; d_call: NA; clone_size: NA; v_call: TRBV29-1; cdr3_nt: TGCAGCGTTCCCATCGACAGAAACACCGGGGAGCTGTTTTTT; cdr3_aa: CSVPIDRNTGELFF
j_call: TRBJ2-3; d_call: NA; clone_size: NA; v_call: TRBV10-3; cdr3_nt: TGTGCCATCAGTCCCCTTGGGGTACCCGACACAGATACGCAGTATTTT; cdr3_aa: CAISPLGVPDTDTQYF
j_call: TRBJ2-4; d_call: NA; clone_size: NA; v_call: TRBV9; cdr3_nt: TGTGCCAGCAGCGACCAAAACATTCAGTACTTC; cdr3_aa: CASSDQNIQYF
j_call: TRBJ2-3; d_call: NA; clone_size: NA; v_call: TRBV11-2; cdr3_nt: TGTGCCAGCAGCTTAGACTCAACTAGCACAGATACGCAGTATTTT; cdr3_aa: CASSLDSTSTDTQYF
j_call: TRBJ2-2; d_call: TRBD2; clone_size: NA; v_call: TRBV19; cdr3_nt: TGTGCCAGTAGTAATAGCGGGAGAGTCACCGGGGAGCTGTTTTTT; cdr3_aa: CASSNSGRVTGELFF
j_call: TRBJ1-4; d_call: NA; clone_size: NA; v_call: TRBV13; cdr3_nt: TGTGCCAGCAGCCGCACCCCTGACCCGGGGGAAAAACTGTTTTTT; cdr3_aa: CASSRTPDPGEKLFF
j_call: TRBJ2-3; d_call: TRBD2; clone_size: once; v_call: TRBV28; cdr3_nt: TGTGCCAGCAGACGCGGGAGGGGGGGCACAGATACGCAGTATTTT; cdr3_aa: CASRRGRGGTDTQYF
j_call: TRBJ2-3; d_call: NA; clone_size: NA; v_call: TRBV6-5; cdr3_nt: TGTGCCAGCAGTTACGGGCGGGGGCAAGATACGCAGTATTTT; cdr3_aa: CASSYGRGQDTQYF
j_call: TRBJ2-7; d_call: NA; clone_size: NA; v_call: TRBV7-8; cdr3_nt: TGTGCCAGCAGCTTGAATTCTAACGAGCAGTACTTC; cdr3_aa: CASSLNSNEQYF
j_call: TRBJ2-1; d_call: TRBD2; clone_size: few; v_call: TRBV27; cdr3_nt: TGTGCCAGCAGTTTATCTCTTGGGACTAGATCTGTCAATGAGCAGTTCTTC; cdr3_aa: CASSLSLGTRSVNEQFF
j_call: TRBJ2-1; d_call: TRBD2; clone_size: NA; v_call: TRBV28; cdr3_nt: TGTGCCAGCAGTGGGGGGCTAGCGGGTGCCAATGAGCAGTTCTTC; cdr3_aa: CASSGGLAGANEQFF
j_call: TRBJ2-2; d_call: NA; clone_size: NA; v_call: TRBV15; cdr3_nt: TGTGCCACCAGCTTTGGCAGGAACACCGGGGAGCTGTTTTTT; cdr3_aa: CATSFGRNTGELFF
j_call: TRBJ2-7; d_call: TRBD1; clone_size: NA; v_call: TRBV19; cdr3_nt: TGTGCCAGTAGCGGAGACAGGGGGCTCTGGGACGAGCAGTACTTC; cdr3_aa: CASSGDRGLWDEQYF
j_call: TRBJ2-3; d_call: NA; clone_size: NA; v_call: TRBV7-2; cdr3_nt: TGTGCCAGCAGCGATGACACAGATACGCAGTATTTT; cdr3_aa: CASSDDTDTQYF
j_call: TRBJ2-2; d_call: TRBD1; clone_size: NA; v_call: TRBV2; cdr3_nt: TGTGCCAGCAGTCCCGGGACAGGGACCGGGGAGCTGTTTTTT; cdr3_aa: CASSPGTGTGELFF
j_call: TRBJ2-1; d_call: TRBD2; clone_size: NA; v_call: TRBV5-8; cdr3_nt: TGTGCCAGCAGCCACGGACTAGCGGGAGATGAGCAGTTCTTC; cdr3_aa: CASSHGLAGDEQFF
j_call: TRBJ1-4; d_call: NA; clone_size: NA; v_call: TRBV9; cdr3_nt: TGTGCCAGCAGCGTAGGCCAGTCTAATGAAAAACTGTTTTTT; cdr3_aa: CASSVGQSNEKLFF
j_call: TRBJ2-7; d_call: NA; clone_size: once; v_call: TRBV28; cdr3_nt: TGTGCCAGCAGTTTAGGCGTTGGCAACAGAGAGCAGTACTTC; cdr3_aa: CASSLGVGNREQYF
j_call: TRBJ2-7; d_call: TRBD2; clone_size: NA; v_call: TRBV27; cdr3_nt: TGTGCCAGCAGTTTATCAATGGCGGGAGTGGCCTACGAGCAGTACTTC; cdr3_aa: CASSLSMAGVAYEQYF
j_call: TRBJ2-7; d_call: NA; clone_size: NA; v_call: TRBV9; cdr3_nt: TGTGCCAGCAGCCGCACGGGACCCTCCTACGAGCAGTACTTC; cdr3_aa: CASSRTGPSYEQYF
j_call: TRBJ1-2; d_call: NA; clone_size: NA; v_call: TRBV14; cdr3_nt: TGTGCCAGCAGCCGATACCGACAGGACTTCTATGGCTACACCTTC; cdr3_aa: CASSRYRQDFYGYTF
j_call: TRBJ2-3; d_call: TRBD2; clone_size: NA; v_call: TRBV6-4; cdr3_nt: TGTGCCAGCAGTGACTCGGGAACTAGCGGACGCACAGATACGCAGTATTTT; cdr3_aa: CASSDSGTSGRTDTQYF
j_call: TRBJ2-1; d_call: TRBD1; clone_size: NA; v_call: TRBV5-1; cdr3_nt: TGCGCCAGCAGCCCCGGTGACAGGGGGCGGCCCTACAATGAGCAGTTCTTC; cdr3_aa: CASSPGDRGRPYNEQFF
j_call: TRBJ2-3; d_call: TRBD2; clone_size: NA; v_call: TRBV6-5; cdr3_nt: TGTGCCAGCAGTAACCCGGGACTAGCGGGAGATACGCAGTATTTT; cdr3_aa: CASSNPGLAGDTQYF
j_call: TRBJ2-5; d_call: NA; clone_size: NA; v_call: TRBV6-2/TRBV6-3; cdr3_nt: TGTGCCAGCAGTTACTCCATACTAGAAACGATGCTAAGAGGGGAGACCCAGTACTTC; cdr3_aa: CASSYSILETMLRGETQYF
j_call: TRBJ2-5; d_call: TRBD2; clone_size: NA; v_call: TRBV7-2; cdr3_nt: TGTGCCAGCAGCACTCGGGGGGTCCGGGTTAGGACCCAGTACTTC; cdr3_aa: CASSTRGVRVRTQYF